Following are 13 T cell receptor beta chains from one sample sequenced in a study of T cell responses to AZD1222 COVID-19 vaccine. The assay was immunoSEQ multiplex PCR, and TCRdb's table has in-frame clones only and misses some. This table has some 42,000 clones, roughly 88% appearing once. This specimen was peripheral blood, taken 28 days after the second AZD1222 dose. All receptors come from an adult who received the AZD1222 COVID-19 vaccine.

This clone was detected only a few times. The chain employs TRBV5-6 and TRBJ1-1; D is ambiguous. From germline, CDR1 is SGHDT and CDR2 YYEEEE. The CDR3 covers 14 residues. The V end was cut by 1 base, the J end by 6 bases, with 13 bases between. The CDR3 loop is CASSLLQTTAEAFF. The CDR3 nucleotides read TGTGCCAGCAGCTTGCTGCAGACGACGGCTGAAGCTTTCTTT. Drawing the rest from reference TRBV5-6 and TRBJ1-1, the complete variable domain is DAGVTQSPTHLIKTRGQQVTLRCSPKSGHDTVSWYQQALGQGPQFIFQYYEEEERQRGNFPDRFSGHQFPNYSSELNVNALLLGDSALYLCASSLLQTTAEAFFGQGTRLTVV.

The chain has TRBV5-1 and TRBJ1-2; D possibly corresponds to TRBD1 (5 bases). Trimming left V 4 bases short and J 5 bases short, with 12 bases between. The CDR3 runs 13 residues. In germline, CDR1 is SGHRS, CDR2 YFSETQ. The CDR3 nucleotides read TGCGCCAGCAGCATGGGGGGAATTTATGGCTACACCTTC. Its translation: CASSMGGIYGYTF.

The chain carries TRBV19 and TRBJ2-2; 7 positions match TRBD1. This CDR3 is 15 amino acids long. With V trimmed by 5 bases and J by 0 bases, 3 bases remained unmatched. Germline V CDR1 and CDR2: LNHDA, SQIVND (reference sequence). The CDR3 nucleotides read TGTGCCAGTAGTTCACAGGGGTCGAACACCGGGGAGCTGTTTTTT. This translates into CASSSQGSNTGELFF.

The gene calls are TRBV9 and TRBJ2-7; 7 bases match TRBD1. CDR1 SGDLS and CDR2 YYNGEE come from the germline V gene. The CDR3 extends over 14 amino acids. V lost 4 bases and J lost 6; bases outside the gene matches: 10. The CDR3 region is CASSFYDRDPEQYF. The CDR3 DNA is TGTGCCAGCAGCTTCTACGACAGGGACCCCGAGCAGTACTTC.

The chain employs TRBV5-5 and TRBJ1-6; possible D gene TRBD1, 5 bases. Trimming removed 4 bases from V and 9 bases from J, with 17 bases in between. The CDR3 has 15 residues. CDR1 is SGHKS, CDR2 YYEKEE, per germline (reference sequence). This CDR3 is CASSLGPEAGSPLHF. The CDR3 bases are TGTGCCAGCAGCCTGGGACCGGAAGCCGGTTCACCCCTCCACTTT.

As concerns this clone: The same CDR3 can be traced to other DNA sequences in this sample. The chain carries TRBV5-6 and TRBJ1-1, with D maybe TRBD1 (5 bases). The CDR3 sequence is 15 residues long. The germline CDR1 and CDR2 sequences are SGHDT and YYEEEE. The germline V and J ends were trimmed by 2 bases and 0 bases, with 11 bases remaining between them. In DNA, the CDR3 is TGTGCCAGCAGCTTCTCCCCGACAGTGAACACTGAAGCTTTCTTT. Translating gives CASSFSPTVNTEAFF.

The rearrangement joins TRBV5-6 to TRBJ2-3; 8 nucleotides line up with TRBD1. The CDR3 consists of 18 residues. After removal of 0 bases from V and 5 bases from J, the junction contained 14 bases not matched to a gene. Germline loops: CDR1 SGHDT, CDR2 YYEEEE. CDR3 sequence (DNA): TGTGCCAGCAGCTTGGGTATAGGGACAGGTATCGGGAAAGATACGCAGTATTTT. Translating gives CASSLGIGTGIGKDTQYF.

V is TRBV24-1 and J is TRBJ2-7; the D is unclear. The germline gives CDR1 KGHDR, CDR2 SFDVKD. CDR3 length: 14 amino acids. V lost 1 base and J lost 5, with 11 bases in between. As DNA, the CDR3 is TGTGCCACCAGTGATTTAAGATCCAGAAACGAGCAGTACTTC. Its protein product is CATSDLRSRNEQYF.

The rearrangement uses TRBV5-1 and TRBJ2-2; TRBD1 aligns across 9 bases. The V gene end was trimmed by 4 bases and the J gene end by 6 bases; junction bases not matched to a gene: 13. The CDR3 covers 17 residues. CDR1 is SGHRS and CDR2 is YFSETQ in the germline V gene. The CDR3 DNA sequence: TGCGCCAGCAGCCCTGAACCACAGGGGGCCCCCCCCGGGGAGCTGTTTTTT. This codes for CASSPEPQGAPPGELFF.

This chain joins TRBV6-5 and TRBJ1-3; TRBD1 aligns across 7 bases. The J segment lost 1 base and the V segment lost 6 bases, leaving 3 bases of the junction unmatched. CDR1 is MNHEY, CDR2 SVGAGI, per germline. The CDR3 runs 14 residues. The DNA for the CDR3 is TGTGCCAGCAGCCTGGACAGGTCTGGAAACACCATATATTTT. It codes for CASSLDRSGNTIYF.

The rearrangement joins TRBV5-4 to TRBJ2-1, with 11 bases lining up with TRBD1. Germline assignment: CDR1 SGHNT and CDR2 YYREEE (reference sequence). The CDR3 extends over 15 amino acids. V lost 4 bases to trimming and J lost 5 bases; unmatched junction nucleotides: 5. For the CDR3, the DNA is TGTGCCAGCAGCCGGGACAGGGGGTCCCACAATGAGCAGTTCTTC. This sequence encodes CASSRDRGSHNEQFF.

The genes are TRBV19 and TRBJ2-5; 7 positions agree with TRBD1. The CDR3 length is 15 residues. The V segment lost 3 bases and the J segment 2 bases; nucleotides outside the gene matches: 6. CDR1 is LNHDA, CDR2 SQIVND, per germline (reference sequence). CDR3 DNA sequence: TGTGCCAGTAGTATGACAGGGTCCGGACAAGAGACCCAGTACTTC. It translates to CASSMTGSGQETQYF.

The chain has TRBV18 and TRBJ1-1, with D hard to call. The germline V gene has CDR1 KGHSH and CDR2 LQKENI. Trimming took off 2 bases at V and 1 base at J, with 11 bases between the two ends. CDR3 length: 15 amino acids. CDR3 region: CASSPIRQGNTEAFF. Here the CDR3 DNA reads TGTGCCAGCTCACCAATCCGACAAGGGAACACTGAAGCTTTCTTT.